Listed below are T cell receptor beta chains from one sample, sequenced in a study of OX40 agonist ivuxolimab in advanced cancers. This table comes from immunoSEQ multiplex PCR, and its TCRdb copy is limited to in-frame clones, with some not included. The sample contains fewer than 120,000 clones, roughly 89% of which appear only once. Material: CD4+ or CD8+ T cells sorted from blood, obtained in a trial of the OX40 agonist ivuxolimab. All receptors come from an adult with an advanced solid tumor such as melanoma, head and neck, liver or kidney cancer. Each CDR3 is given with its conserved first and last residue. Fields, in order: clone size, J gene, D gene, V gene, CDR3 protein, CDR3 DNA. D genes are given only for firm matches. Not all rows give a size; the values are once, few, many and, for expanded clones, a class.

>NA|TRBJ2-5|NA|TRBV29-1
CSVGPAVGETQYF
TGCAGCGTTGGGCCCGCGGTAGGAGAGACCCAGTACTTC
>NA|TRBJ1-5|NA|TRBV6-1
CASSDRPRGGQPQHF
TGTGCCAGCAGTGATCGGCCCCGGGGCGGGCAGCCCCAGCATTTT
>NA|TRBJ1-4|TRBD1|TRBV2
CASSPGQAEKLFF
TGTGCCAGCAGTCCGGGACAGGCAGAAAAACTGTTTTTT
>once|TRBJ1-2|NA|TRBV6-1
CASSVITGQAYGYTF
TGTGCCAGCAGTGTCATTACGGGGCAGGCTTATGGCTACACCTTC
>once|TRBJ1-2|NA|TRBV7-9
CASSLATGWGDYGYTF
TGTGCCAGCAGCTTAGCAACGGGATGGGGTGATTATGGCTACACCTTC
>NA|TRBJ2-1|TRBD2|TRBV27
CASSLWLAGSYNEQFF
TGTGCCAGCAGTTTGTGGCTAGCGGGCTCCTACAATGAGCAGTTCTTC
>NA|TRBJ1-3|NA|TRBV7-9
CASRPRAGGNTIYF
TGTGCCAGCAGACCCAGGGCAGGCGGAAACACCATATATTTT
>NA|TRBJ2-3|NA|TRBV13
CASSLAPTDTQYF
TGTGCCAGCAGCTTGGCCCCAACAGATACGCAGTATTTT
>once|TRBJ2-7|TRBD1|TRBV11-2
CASSLALAGQGVYEQYF
TGTGCCAGCAGCTTAGCCCTCGCGGGACAGGGGGTCTACGAGCAGTACTTC
>NA|TRBJ2-5|TRBD2|TRBV7-3
CASSLSGSFGGTQYF
TGTGCCAGCAGCTTAAGCGGGAGCTTTGGAGGGACCCAGTACTTC
>NA|TRBJ1-1|NA|TRBV7-2
CASSLVGGLTEAFF
TGTGCCAGCAGCTTAGTAGGGGGGCTAACTGAAGCTTTCTTT
>NA|TRBJ2-1|TRBD2|TRBV19
CATQTSGGYNEQFF
TGTGCCACCCAGACTAGCGGGGGATACAATGAGCAGTTCTTC
>NA|TRBJ1-3|NA|TRBV7-2
CASSLWGRTLGNTIYF
TGTGCCAGCAGCTTATGGGGACGTACTCTGGGAAACACCATATATTTT
>NA|TRBJ2-1|NA|TRBV15
CATSRDRSRYNEQFF
TGTGCCACCAGCAGAGATCGTAGCAGATACAATGAGCAGTTCTTC
>NA|TRBJ2-3|NA|TRBV18
CASSPDQTSTDTQYF
TGTGCCAGCTCACCAGACCAGACTAGCACAGATACGCAGTATTTT
>NA|TRBJ1-5|NA|TRBV7-2
CASSLGQILGQPQHF
TGTGCCAGCAGCCTAGGACAGATTCTAGGTCAGCCCCAGCATTTT
>NA|TRBJ1-2|NA|TRBV5-4
CASSSGGQMNYGYTF
TGTGCCAGCAGCTCCGGGGGGCAGATGAACTATGGCTACACCTTC
>once|TRBJ2-6|NA|TRBV18
CASSPGVVGANVLTF
TGTGCCAGCTCACCAGGGGTCGTGGGGGCCAACGTCCTGACTTTC
>few|TRBJ2-7|TRBD1|TRBV4-1
CASSQEAGQGYEQYF
TGCGCCAGCAGCCAAGAAGCCGGACAGGGCTACGAGCAGTACTTC
>NA|TRBJ1-3|NA|TRBV6-5
CASRLRGIGNTIYF
TGTGCCAGCAGACTAAGGGGGATTGGAAACACCATATATTTT
>once|TRBJ2-5|TRBD2|TRBV13
CASSPKASGGARVQETQYF
TGTGCCAGCAGCCCAAAAGCTAGCGGGGGGGCCAGAGTACAAGAGACCCAGTACTTC
>NA|TRBJ2-7|NA|TRBV5-1
CASRGPGGSSGEQYF
TGCGCCAGCAGGGGTCCTGGGGGGAGCTCAGGGGAGCAGTACTTC
>NA|TRBJ2-2|NA|TRBV5-1
CASSPRGASTGELFF
TGCGCCAGCAGCCCACGGGGGGCCAGCACCGGGGAGCTGTTTTTT
>NA|TRBJ2-6|NA|TRBV19
CASSTHSGAGANVLTF
TGTGCCAGTAGTACCCATTCGGGGGCTGGGGCCAACGTCCTGACTTTC
>NA|TRBJ2-7|NA|TRBV7-9
CASRKTGTDEQYF
TGTGCCAGCAGAAAAACAGGTACCGACGAGCAGTACTTC
>NA|TRBJ1-2|TRBD1|TRBV7-2
CASSQGQGNVIVGGYTF
TGTGCCAGCAGCCAGGGACAGGGGAATGTGATAGTGGGTGGCTACACCTTC
>NA|TRBJ1-5|NA|TRBV5-1
CASRAGFNQPQHF
TGCGCCAGCAGAGCAGGGTTCAATCAGCCCCAGCATTTT
>NA|TRBJ2-7|NA|TRBV7-9
CASSSTQGDEQYF
TGTGCCAGCAGCTCTACTCAGGGAGACGAGCAGTACTTC
>NA|TRBJ2-7|TRBD2|TRBV7-3
CASSNSGTSYEQYF
TGTGCCAGCAGCAATAGCGGGACCTCCTACGAGCAGTACTTC
>NA|TRBJ1-1|NA|TRBV9
CASSVVGGWNTEAFF
TGTGCCAGCAGCGTAGTGGGGGGCTGGAACACTGAAGCTTTCTTT
>NA|TRBJ1-2|TRBD1|TRBV4-3
CASSNQGGGGSRGYTF
TGCGCCAGCAGCAACCAGGGGGGGGGAGGTTCTCGTGGCTACACCTTC
>NA|TRBJ2-3|NA|TRBV18
CAGSEGSGTDTQYF
TGTGCCGGCTCGGAGGGATCCGGCACAGATACGCAGTATTTT
>NA|TRBJ2-1|TRBD2|TRBV11-2
CASSSRLAGALSSYNEQFF
TGTGCCAGCAGCTCCAGACTAGCGGGGGCCCTGAGCTCCTACAATGAGCAGTTCTTC
>NA|TRBJ1-5|TRBD1|TRBV2
CASFDREGSNQPQHF
TGTGCCAGTTTTGACAGGGAGGGTAGCAATCAGCCCCAGCATTTT
>NA|TRBJ1-1|NA|TRBV19
CASSIDRVGAKGAEAFF
TGTGCCAGTAGTATAGATCGGGTAGGGGCGAAAGGGGCTGAAGCTTTCTTT
>NA|TRBJ1-1|NA|TRBV9
CASSLSENTEAFF
TGTGCCAGCAGCTTGTCAGAAAACACTGAAGCTTTCTTT
>NA|TRBJ1-1|NA|TRBV18
CASSRVGASTEAFF
TGTGCCAGCTCACGGGTCGGGGCGAGCACTGAAGCTTTCTTT
>NA|TRBJ2-2|TRBD2|TRBV10-3
CAIHPASGSRELFF
TGTGCCATCCATCCGGCTAGCGGGAGCCGGGAGCTGTTTTTT
>NA|TRBJ2-7|NA|TRBV6-1
CASSDPDSDLYEQYF
TGTGCCAGCAGCGACCCCGATTCGGACCTCTACGAGCAGTACTTC
>NA|TRBJ1-6|TRBD1|TRBV7-8
CASSPGQGVSPLHF
TGTGCCAGCAGCCCGGGACAGGGCGTTTCACCCCTCCACTTT
>NA|TRBJ1-1|NA|TRBV7-2
CASSSTTTNTEAFF
TGTGCCAGCAGCTCAACCACGACGAACACTGAAGCTTTCTTT
>few|TRBJ1-1|NA|TRBV2
CASSDQGSTEAFF
TGTGCCAGCAGTGACCAGGGTAGCACTGAAGCTTTCTTT
>NA|TRBJ2-2|TRBD1|TRBV27
CASTPDRAKAGELFF
TGTGCCAGCACCCCGGACAGGGCGAAGGCCGGGGAGCTGTTTTTT
>NA|TRBJ1-4|NA|TRBV5-5
CASFALGEKLFF
TGTGCCAGCTTTGCCTTGGGGGAAAAACTGTTTTTT
>NA|TRBJ1-5|NA|TRBV6-6
CASSPGAWGQPQHF
TGTGCCAGCAGCCCTGGGGCCTGGGGGCAGCCCCAGCATTTT
>few|TRBJ1-2|NA|TRBV7-9
CASSFAGQGGGYTF
TGTGCCAGCAGCTTCGCCGGGCAGGGTGGCGGCTACACCTTC
>NA|TRBJ2-7|NA|TRBV25-1
CASRDSFYEQYF
TGTGCCAGCAGGGACAGTTTCTACGAGCAGTACTTC
>NA|TRBJ1-1|NA|TRBV5-1
CASSSRIGDTEAFF
TGCGCCAGCAGCTCAAGGATCGGGGACACTGAAGCTTTCTTT
>NA|TRBJ1-3|NA|TRBV7-2
CASSSLSVARGSGNTIYF
TGTGCCAGCAGCTCTCTCTCCGTGGCAAGGGGCTCTGGAAACACCATATATTTT
>few|TRBJ1-4|NA|TRBV7-2
CASRRTGTSREKLFF
TGTGCCAGCAGACGTACCGGGACATCTCGGGAAAAACTGTTTTTT
>NA|TRBJ1-1|NA|TRBV18
CASSPREGVNTEAFF
TGTGCCAGCTCTCCCAGAGAGGGGGTGAACACTGAAGCTTTCTTT